Each of the 17 T cell receptor beta chains below was sequenced from the same sample in a study of CD8 T cells in ankylosing spondylitis. No antigen has been assigned to these receptors. TCRdb processed the 5' RACE reads anew with MiXCR; each CDR3 protein has one entry. Of fewer than 450,000 distinct CDR3 sequences listed, 15% to 20% are singletons. Study-wide findings and caveats: One TCR beta motif, made up of about 8 highly homologous variants, appeared characteristic of ankylosing spondylitis blood.

The sequencing sample was made of blood, either unsorted or a sorted T cell fraction (not recorded which). These receptors originate from a male donor with ankylosing spondylitis.

This clonotype occurred many times. The chain employs TRBV5-1 and TRBJ2-2, with 7 bases matching TRBD2. This CDR3 contains 13 residues. CDR1 and CDR2 (germline): SGHRS, YFSETQ. The V gene end was trimmed by 7 bases and the J gene end by 6 bases; junction bases not matched to a gene: 6. The CDR3 sequence is CASRPTSPGELFF. CDR3 coding DNA: TGCGCCAGCCGACCGACTAGCCCCGGGGAGCTGTTTTTT. The variable domain in full, with the rest retrieved from reference TRBV5-1 and TRBJ2-2, is KAGVTQTPRYLIKTRGQQVTLSCSPISGHRSVSWYQQTPGQGLQFLFEYFSETQRNKGNFPGRFSGRQFSNSRSEMNVSTLELGDSALYLCASRPTSPGELFFGEGSRLTVL.

This clonotype has only one observation. This rearrangement joins TRBV20-1 to TRBJ2-5; D remains unclear. Germline CDR1 is DFQATT and CDR2 is SNEGSKA (reference sequence). V lost 4 bases and J lost 2, with 8 bases in between. This CDR3 region has 12 residues. CDR3 protein: CSATGRQETQYF. The CDR3 region has the DNA TGCAGTGCTACTGGCAGGCAAGAGACCCAGTACTTC.

This clonotype was seen more than once but under ten times. The chain recombines TRBV3-1 with TRBJ2-1; TRBD1 is a possible D gene (6 bases). Germline CDR1 is LGHDT and CDR2 is YNNKEL (reference sequence). V lost 2 bases and J 9 bases, leaving 17 bases between the germline ends. The CDR3 has 15 residues. DNA of the CDR3: TGTGCCAGCAGCCAAAGCCCTAGTGAGGGGGTTGAGCAGTTCTTC. Its translation: CASSQSPSEGVEQFF.

The rearrangement joins TRBV5-5 to TRBJ1-1; D remains ambiguous. Germline V gene lookup returns CDR1 SGHKS and CDR2 YYEKEE (reference sequence). The V end lost 0 bases, the J end lost 5 bases, and 14 bases lay between the germline ends. The CDR3 has 15 residues. CDR3 region: CASSLGYEVWTEAFF. In DNA form, the CDR3 reads TGTGCCAGCAGCTTGGGGTATGAGGTTTGGACTGAAGCTTTCTTT.

This clonotype came up a few times. V usage is TRBV28 and J usage is TRBJ2-1, with D possibly TRBD1 on 5 matching bases. V was trimmed by 8 bases and J by 5 bases, leaving 19 bases between them. Germline V gene lookup returns CDR1 MDHEN and CDR2 SYDVKM. This CDR3 comprises 15 residues. The CDR3 region is CASLPPSQDNNEQFF. The CDR3 DNA reads as TGTGCCAGCCTACCTCCCTCACAGGACAACAATGAGCAGTTCTTC.

This clonotype was seen repeatedly, ten times or more. This chain connects TRBV27 to TRBJ1-1, with a weak D call TRBD1 (6 bases). V lost 2 bases to trimming and J lost 1 base, with 8 bases between them. The CDR3 has 14 amino acids. The germline gives CDR1 MNHEY, CDR2 SMNVEV (reference sequence). Here the CDR3 DNA reads TGTGCCAGCAGTTTACAGACAGGGAACACTGAAGCTTTCTTT. It codes for CASSLQTGNTEAFF.

V gene TRBV28 combines with J gene TRBJ2-1; perhaps TRBD1 as D (6 bases). Trimming removed 2 bases at V and 2 bases at J, with 13 bases between. The germline V gene encodes CDR1 MDHEN and CDR2 SYDVKM. CDR3 length: 16 amino acids. The CDR3 loop reads CASSLGGAIPYNEQFF. In DNA, the CDR3 is TGTGCCAGCAGTTTAGGGGGCGCGATCCCCTACAATGAGCAGTTCTTC.

This clonotype was found many times. The chain couples TRBV29-1 to TRBJ2-1, with 14 bases matching TRBD2. The CDR3 has 18 residues. After removal of 4 bases from V and 6 bases from J, the junction contained 14 bases not matched to a gene. Germline CDR1 and CDR2: SQVTM and ANQGSEA. The CDR3 spells CSVGGTGTSGSLGNEQFF. The CDR3 region has the DNA TGCAGCGTTGGGGGTACTGGGACTAGCGGGAGTTTGGGCAATGAGCAGTTCTTC.

This clonotype was detected ten times or more. The chain links TRBV5-1 to TRBJ2-1, with TRBD1 as a possible D gene (5 bases). The V gene lost 4 bases and the J gene lost 10 bases, with 12 bases spanning the gap. The CDR3 is 12 residues long. CDR1 is SGHRS and CDR2 is YFSETQ in the germline V gene. CDR3 residues: CASSAQKGEQFF. DNA for the CDR3: TGCGCCAGCAGCGCTCAAAAGGGGGAGCAGTTCTTC. Drawing the rest from reference TRBV5-1 and TRBJ2-1, the complete variable domain is KAGVTQTPRYLIKTRGQQVTLSCSPISGHRSVSWYQQTPGQGLQFLFEYFSETQRNKGNFPGRFSGRQFSNSRSEMNVSTLELGDSALYLCASSAQKGEQFFGPGTRLTVL.

The chain joins TRBV5-1 to TRBJ2-5; D may be TRBD2 (6 bases). Looked up from germline, CDR1 is SGHRS and CDR2 is YFSETQ. The CDR3 totals 15 residues. Trimming stripped 3 bases from V and 1 base from J, with 13 bases between. The CDR3 nucleotides read TGCGCCAGCAGCTGGGCAGGGAGGATCCAAGAGACCCAGTACTTC. It specifies CASSWAGRIQETQYF.

This clonotype was counted a few times. This chain uses TRBV10-3 with TRBJ2-7; tentatively, D is TRBD2 (6 bases). CDR3 length: 12 residues. Germline V gene lookup returns CDR1 ENHRY and CDR2 SYGVKD. V was cut by 10 bases and J by 2 bases, with 12 bases left in between. DNA for the CDR3: TGTGCCACCGCGGGGACGGCCTACGAGCAGTACTTC. Amino acid sequence: CATAGTAYEQYF.

There are a few counts of this clonotype. The chain uses TRBV6-1 and TRBJ2-5; D unclear. The germline CDR1 and CDR2 sequences are MNHNS and SASEGT. The V and J ends lost 5 bases and 5 bases respectively, with 15 bases between them. This CDR3 spans 14 amino acids. CDR3 amino acids: CASSPDPLGETQYF. Here the CDR3 DNA reads TGTGCCAGCAGTCCCGATCCCTTGGGGGAGACCCAGTACTTC.

V and J are TRBV20-1 and TRBJ2-7; a weak D match, TRBD2 (6 bases). The CDR3 sequence is 14 residues long. V lost 1 base and J 7 bases, leaving 17 bases between the germline ends. Germline V gives CDR1 DFQATT, CDR2 SNEGSKA (reference sequence). The CDR3 sequence is CSARVWGELREQYF. The CDR3 nucleotides read TGCAGTGCTAGAGTTTGGGGGGAGTTGAGGGAGCAGTACTTC.

A few counts support this clonotype. J is TRBJ2-3 and V is TRBV12-3 or TRBV12-4; the D gene is possibly TRBD2 (5 bases). The CDR3 is 13 amino acids. Deletions cut 7 bases from V and 2 bases from J, with 10 bases between. The CDR3: CASKRLHTDTQYF. In DNA, the CDR3 is TGTGCCAGCAAGAGACTACACACAGATACGCAGTATTTT.

In this sample, this clonotype turned up a few times. The gene calls are TRBV5-1 and TRBJ1-6, with D possibly being TRBD1 (5 bases). This CDR3 is built from 14 residues. V dropped 2 bases and J dropped 9 bases, with 12 bases sitting between them. The germline gives CDR1 SGHRS, CDR2 YFSETQ. CDR3 loop: CASSFGDFGSPLHF. The CDR3 coding sequence is TGCGCCAGCAGCTTTGGGGACTTCGGTTCACCCCTCCACTTT.

There are a few counts of this clonotype. The chain is built from TRBV29-1 and TRBJ2-3, with 7 bases fitting TRBD2. The CDR3 has 15 amino acids. Unmatched junction bases numbered 9, after V lost 6 bases and J lost 0 bases. Germline CDR1 SQVTM, CDR2 ANQGSEA. DNA of the CDR3: TGCAGCGTGGGAGGGTGGAGCCCTAGCACAGATACGCAGTATTTT. Protein product: CSVGGWSPSTDTQYF.

This clonotype was counted a few times. V usage is TRBV6-2 or TRBV6-3 and J usage is TRBJ1-5; no firm D call. The germline CDR1 and CDR2 sequences are MNHEY and SVGEGT. The V and J ends lost 4 bases and 3 bases respectively, with 13 bases between them. The CDR3 is 15 amino acids. CDR3 in DNA: TGTGCCAGCAGTTCCCACGACTCTACCAATCAGCCCCAGCATTTT. It specifies CASSSHDSTNQPQHF.